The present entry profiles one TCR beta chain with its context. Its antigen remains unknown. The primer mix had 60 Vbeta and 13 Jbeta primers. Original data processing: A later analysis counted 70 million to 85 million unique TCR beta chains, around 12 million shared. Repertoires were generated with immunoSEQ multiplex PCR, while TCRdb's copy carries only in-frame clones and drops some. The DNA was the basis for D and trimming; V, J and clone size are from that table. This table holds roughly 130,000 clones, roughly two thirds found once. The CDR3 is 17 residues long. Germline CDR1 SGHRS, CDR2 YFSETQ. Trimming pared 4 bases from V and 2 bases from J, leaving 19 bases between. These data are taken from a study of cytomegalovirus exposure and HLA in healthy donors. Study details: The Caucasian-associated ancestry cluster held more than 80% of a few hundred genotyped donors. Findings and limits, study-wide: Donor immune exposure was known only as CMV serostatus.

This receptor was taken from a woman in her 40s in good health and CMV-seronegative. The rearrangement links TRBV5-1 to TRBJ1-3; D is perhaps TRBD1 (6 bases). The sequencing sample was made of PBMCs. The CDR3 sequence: CASSLEPGQVTGNTIYF. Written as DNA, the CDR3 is TGCGCCAGCAGCCTAGAACCGGGACAAGTTACTGGAAACACCATATATTTT.